This TCR beta chain stems from a study of response to subunit inactivated influenza vaccine. From the RT-PCR reads, TCRdb called clonotypes with MiXCR, one entry per CDR3 protein. The sample records around 500,000 distinct CDR3 sequences, roughly 11% being singletons. Germline CDR1 SGHRS, CDR2 YFSETQ. CDR3 size: 16 residues. V was trimmed by 0 bases and J by 2 bases, leaving 13 bases between them. General study points: New T cells are recruited in small numbers by each seasonal influenza vaccination, according to the authors' suggestion.

Notes on this clonotype: Its antigen is currently unknown.

The input for sequencing was PBMCs from blood, taken about 40 days after vaccination. The chain uses TRBV5-1 and TRBJ2-3; D call uncertain. The sequence derives from a man aged 50 to 59 who received an inactivated influenza vaccine. The CDR3 loop is CASSLAEAAATDTQYF. The CDR3 DNA reads TGCGCCAGCAGCTTGGCGGAAGCAGCCGCCACAGATACGCAGTATTTT.